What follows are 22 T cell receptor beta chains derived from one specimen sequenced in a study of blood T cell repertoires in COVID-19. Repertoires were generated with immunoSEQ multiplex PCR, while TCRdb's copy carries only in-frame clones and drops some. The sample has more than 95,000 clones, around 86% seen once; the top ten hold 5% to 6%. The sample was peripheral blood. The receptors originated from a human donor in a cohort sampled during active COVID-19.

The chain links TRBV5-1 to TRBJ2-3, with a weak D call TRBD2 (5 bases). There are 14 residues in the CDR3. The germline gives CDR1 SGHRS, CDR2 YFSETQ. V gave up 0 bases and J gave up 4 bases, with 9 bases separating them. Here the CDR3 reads CASSLEGGADTQYF. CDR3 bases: TGCGCCAGCAGCTTGGAAGGAGGAGCAGATACGCAGTATTTT.

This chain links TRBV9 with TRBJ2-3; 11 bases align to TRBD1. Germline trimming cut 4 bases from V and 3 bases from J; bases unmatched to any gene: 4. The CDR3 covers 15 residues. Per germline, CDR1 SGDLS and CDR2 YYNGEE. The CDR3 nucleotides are TGTGCCAGCAGCAACCGGGACAGGGGGACAGATACGCAGTATTTT. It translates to CASSNRDRGTDTQYF.

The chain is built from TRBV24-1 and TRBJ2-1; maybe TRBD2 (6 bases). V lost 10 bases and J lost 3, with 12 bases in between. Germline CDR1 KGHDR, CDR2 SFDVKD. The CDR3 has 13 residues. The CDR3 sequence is CATRGTVYNEQFF. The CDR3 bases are TGTGCCACTCGGGGGACGGTCTACAATGAGCAGTTCTTC.

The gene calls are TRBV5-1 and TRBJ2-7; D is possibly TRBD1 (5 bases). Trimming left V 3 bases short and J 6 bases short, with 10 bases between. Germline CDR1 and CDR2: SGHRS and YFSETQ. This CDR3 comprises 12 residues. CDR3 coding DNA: TGCGCCAGCAGCTCGCAGGGTACCGAGCAGTACTTC. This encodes CASSSQGTEQYF.

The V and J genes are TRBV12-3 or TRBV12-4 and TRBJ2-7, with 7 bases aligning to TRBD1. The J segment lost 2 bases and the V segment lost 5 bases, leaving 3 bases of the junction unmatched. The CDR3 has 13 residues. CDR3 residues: CASSLQGAYEQYF. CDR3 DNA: TGTGCCAGCAGTCTTCAGGGGGCCTACGAGCAGTACTTC.

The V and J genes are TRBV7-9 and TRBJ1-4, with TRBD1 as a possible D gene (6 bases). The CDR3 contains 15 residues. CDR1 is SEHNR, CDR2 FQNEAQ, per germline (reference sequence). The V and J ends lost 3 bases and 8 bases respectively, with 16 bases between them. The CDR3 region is CASSLGPGAREKLFF. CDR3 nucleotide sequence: TGTGCCAGCAGCTTGGGTCCAGGGGCCCGGGAAAAACTGTTTTTT.

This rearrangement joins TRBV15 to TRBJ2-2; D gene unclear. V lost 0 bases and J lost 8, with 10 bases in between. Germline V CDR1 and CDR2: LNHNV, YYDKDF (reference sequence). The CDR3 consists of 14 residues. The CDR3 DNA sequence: TGTGCCACCAGCAGAGATGTGTTCGGGGGGGAGCTGTTTTTT. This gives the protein CATSRDVFGGELFF.

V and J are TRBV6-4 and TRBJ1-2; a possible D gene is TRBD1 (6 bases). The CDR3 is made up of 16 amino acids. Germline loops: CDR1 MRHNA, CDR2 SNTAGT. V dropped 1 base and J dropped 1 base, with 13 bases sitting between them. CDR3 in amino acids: CASSDYWTVFNYGYTF. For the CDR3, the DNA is TGTGCCAGCAGTGACTATTGGACAGTATTTAACTATGGCTACACCTTC.

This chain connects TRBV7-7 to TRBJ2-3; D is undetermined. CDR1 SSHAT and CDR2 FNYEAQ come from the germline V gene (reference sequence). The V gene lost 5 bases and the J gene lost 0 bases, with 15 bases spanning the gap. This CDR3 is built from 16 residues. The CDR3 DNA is TGTGCCAGCAGCCCGTTAGCTTCTTCTAGCACAGATACGCAGTATTTT. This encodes CASSPLASSSTDTQYF.

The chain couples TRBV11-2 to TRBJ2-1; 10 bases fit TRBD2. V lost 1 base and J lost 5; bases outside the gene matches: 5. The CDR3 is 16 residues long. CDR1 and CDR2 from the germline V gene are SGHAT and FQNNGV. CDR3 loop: CASSLGPSGSNNEQFF. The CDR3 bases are TGTGCCAGCAGCTTAGGCCCTAGCGGGAGTAACAATGAGCAGTTCTTC.

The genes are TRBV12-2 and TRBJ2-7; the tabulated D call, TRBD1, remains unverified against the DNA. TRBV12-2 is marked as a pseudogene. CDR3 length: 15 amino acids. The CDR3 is CASRSRTGGTYEQYF. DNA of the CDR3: TGTGCAAGTCGCTCTAGGACAGGGGGAACTTACGAGCAGTACTTC.

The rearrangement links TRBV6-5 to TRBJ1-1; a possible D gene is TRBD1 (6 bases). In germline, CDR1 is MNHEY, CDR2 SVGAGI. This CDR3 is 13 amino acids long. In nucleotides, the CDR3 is TGTGCACTTGACCGGGGGGCCTTCACTGAAGCTTTCTTT. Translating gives CALDRGAFTEAFF.

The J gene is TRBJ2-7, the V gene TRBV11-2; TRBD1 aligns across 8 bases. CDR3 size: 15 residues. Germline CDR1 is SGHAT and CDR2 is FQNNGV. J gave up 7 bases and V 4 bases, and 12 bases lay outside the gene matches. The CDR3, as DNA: TGTGCCAGCAGCTGGGAGGCGGGAACAGGGGGAGAGCAGTACTTC. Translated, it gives CASSWEAGTGGEQYF.

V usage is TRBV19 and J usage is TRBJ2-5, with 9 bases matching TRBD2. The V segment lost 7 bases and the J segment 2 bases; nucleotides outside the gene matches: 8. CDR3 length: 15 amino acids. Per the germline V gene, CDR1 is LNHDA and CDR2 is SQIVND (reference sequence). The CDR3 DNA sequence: TGTGCCAGTACTTATAGCGGGAGTAGGCAAGAGACCCAGTACTTC. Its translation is CASTYSGSRQETQYF.

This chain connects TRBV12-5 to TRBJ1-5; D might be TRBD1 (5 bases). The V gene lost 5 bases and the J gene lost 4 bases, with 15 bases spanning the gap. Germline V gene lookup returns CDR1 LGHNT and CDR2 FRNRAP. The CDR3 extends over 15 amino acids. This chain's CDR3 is CASGPGGSRNQPQHF. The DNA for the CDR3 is TGTGCTAGTGGTCCGGGGGGTTCTAGAAATCAGCCCCAGCATTTT.

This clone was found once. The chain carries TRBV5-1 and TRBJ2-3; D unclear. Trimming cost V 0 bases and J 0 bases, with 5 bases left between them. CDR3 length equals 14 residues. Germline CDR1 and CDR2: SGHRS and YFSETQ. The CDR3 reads CASSLGSSTDTQYF. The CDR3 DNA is TGCGCCAGCAGCTTGGGTTCGAGCACAGATACGCAGTATTTT.

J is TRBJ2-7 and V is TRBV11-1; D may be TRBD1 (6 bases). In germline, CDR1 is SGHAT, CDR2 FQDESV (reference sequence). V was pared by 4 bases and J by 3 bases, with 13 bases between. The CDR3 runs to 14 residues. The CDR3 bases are TGTGCCAGCAGCTCCAGGGGCCCGGACTACGAGCAGTACTTC. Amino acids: CASSSRGPDYEQYF.

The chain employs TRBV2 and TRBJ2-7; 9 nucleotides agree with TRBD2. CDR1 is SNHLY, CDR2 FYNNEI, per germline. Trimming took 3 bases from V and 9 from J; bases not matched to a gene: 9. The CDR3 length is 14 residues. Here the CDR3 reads CASSESSGILGQYF. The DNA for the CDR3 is TGTGCCAGCAGTGAGTCTAGCGGGATTTTGGGGCAGTACTTC.

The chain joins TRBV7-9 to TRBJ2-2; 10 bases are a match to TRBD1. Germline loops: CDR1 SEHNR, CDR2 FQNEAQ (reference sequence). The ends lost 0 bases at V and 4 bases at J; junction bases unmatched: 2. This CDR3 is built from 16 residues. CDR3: CASSLAGTGATGELFF. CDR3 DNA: TGTGCCAGCAGCTTAGCCGGGACAGGGGCCACCGGGGAGCTGTTTTTT.

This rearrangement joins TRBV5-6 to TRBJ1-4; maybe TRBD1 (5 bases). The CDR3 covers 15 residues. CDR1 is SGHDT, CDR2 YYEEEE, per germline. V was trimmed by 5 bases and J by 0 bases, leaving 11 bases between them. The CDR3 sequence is CASSTTGTTNEKLFF. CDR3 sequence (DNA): TGTGCCAGCAGTACAACAGGTACAACTAATGAAAAACTGTTTTTT.

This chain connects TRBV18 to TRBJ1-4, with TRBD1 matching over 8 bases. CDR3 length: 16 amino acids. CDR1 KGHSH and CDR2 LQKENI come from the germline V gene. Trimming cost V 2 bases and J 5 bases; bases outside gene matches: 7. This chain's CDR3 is CASSPKAGQGNEKLFF. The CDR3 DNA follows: TGTGCCAGCTCACCAAAGGCCGGACAGGGAAATGAAAAACTGTTTTTT.

In DNA form, the CDR3 reads TGCGCCAGCAGTAAGGAGGCCGAGCAGTACTTC. It yields the protein CASSKEAEQYF. V usage is TRBV5-1 and J usage is TRBJ2-7; D might be TRBD2 (5 bases). The CDR3 consists of 11 residues. The V and J ends lost 5 bases and 6 bases respectively, with 9 bases between them. Per germline, CDR1 SGHRS and CDR2 YFSETQ.